This paragraph reports one TCR delta chain. No antigen is known for it. This likely reflects a read error, since a far larger clone is one base away. This record belongs to a study of delta chains in infants with herpesvirus infections. In the study overall: Ugandan infants were followed prospectively from birth through primary CMV infection.

Study-level findings and limits: Limitations included few samples and no matched controls for race or environment. Among 15 to 20 CMV-infected infants, several showed the public Vdelta1 clonotype. Absence in CMV-uninfected infants may reflect the detection limit only.

Reverse transcription of PBMC RNA used primers specific for the gamma and delta chains. TCRdb redid the clone calls on the RT-PCR reads with CATT. The data contain about 330 delta-chain clones, about a sixth of them singletons. The CDR3 spans 21 residues. V was trimmed by 3 bases and J by 0 bases, leaving 29 bases between them. The germline V gene has CDR1 TSWWSYY and CDR2 QGS. This TCR was recovered from a human donor who was a Ugandan infant, either HIV-exposed or HIV-unexposed (not recorded which). Sequencing was performed on peripheral blood, taken at time point 2 of longitudinal follow-up. This sequence joins TRDV1 and TRDJ1, with D perhaps matching TRDD2 or TRDD3 (8 bases each). Matching the DNA to germline supplied the J gene, which TCRdb does not give. The DNA for the CDR3 is TGTGCTCTTGGGGACCACTTCCTACGTCGGTACTGGGGGGTTAACACCGATAAACTCATCTTT. Translated, it gives CALGDHFLRRYWGVNTDKLIF.